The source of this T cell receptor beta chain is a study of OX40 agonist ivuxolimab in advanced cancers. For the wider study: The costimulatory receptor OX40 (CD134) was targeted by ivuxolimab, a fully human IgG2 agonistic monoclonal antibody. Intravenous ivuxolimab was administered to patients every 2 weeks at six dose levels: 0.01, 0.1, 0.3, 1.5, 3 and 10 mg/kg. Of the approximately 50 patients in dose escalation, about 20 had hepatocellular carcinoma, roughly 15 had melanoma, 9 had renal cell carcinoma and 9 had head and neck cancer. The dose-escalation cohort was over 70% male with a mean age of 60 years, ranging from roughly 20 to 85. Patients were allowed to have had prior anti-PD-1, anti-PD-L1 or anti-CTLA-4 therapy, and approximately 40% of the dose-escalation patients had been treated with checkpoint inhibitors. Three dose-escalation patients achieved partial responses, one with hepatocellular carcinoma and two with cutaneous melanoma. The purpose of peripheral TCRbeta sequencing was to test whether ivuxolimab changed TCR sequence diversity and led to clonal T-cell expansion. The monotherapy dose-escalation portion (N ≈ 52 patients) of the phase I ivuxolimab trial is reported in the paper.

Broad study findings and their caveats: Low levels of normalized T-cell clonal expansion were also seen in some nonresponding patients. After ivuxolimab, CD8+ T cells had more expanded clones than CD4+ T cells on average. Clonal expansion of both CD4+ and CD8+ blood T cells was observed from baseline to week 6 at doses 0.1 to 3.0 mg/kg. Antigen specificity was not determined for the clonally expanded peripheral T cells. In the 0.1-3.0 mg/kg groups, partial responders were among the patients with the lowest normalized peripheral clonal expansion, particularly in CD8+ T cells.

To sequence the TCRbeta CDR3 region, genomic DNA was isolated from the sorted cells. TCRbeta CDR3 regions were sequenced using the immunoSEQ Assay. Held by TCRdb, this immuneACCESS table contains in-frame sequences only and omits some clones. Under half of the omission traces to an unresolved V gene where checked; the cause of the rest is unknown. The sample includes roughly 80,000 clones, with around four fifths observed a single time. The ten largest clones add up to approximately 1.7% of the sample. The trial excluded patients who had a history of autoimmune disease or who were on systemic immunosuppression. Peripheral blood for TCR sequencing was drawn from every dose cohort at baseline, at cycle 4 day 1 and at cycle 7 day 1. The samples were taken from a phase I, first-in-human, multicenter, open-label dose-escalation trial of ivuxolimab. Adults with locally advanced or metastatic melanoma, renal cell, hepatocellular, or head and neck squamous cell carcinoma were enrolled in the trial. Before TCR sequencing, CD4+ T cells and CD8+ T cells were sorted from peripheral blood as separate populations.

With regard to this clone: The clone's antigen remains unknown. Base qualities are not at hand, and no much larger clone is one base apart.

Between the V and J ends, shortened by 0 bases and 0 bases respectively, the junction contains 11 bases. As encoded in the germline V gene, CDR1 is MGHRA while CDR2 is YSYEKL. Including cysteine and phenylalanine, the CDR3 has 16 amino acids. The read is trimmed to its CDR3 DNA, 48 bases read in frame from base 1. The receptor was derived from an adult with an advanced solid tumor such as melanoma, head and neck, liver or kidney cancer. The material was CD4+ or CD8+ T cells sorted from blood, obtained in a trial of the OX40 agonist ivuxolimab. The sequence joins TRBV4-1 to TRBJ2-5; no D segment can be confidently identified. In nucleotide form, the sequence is TGCGCCAGCAGCCAAGAAGTTGCGGCAGACCAAGAGACCCAGTACTTC. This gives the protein CASSQEVAADQETQYF.